These 12 T cell receptor beta chains were all obtained from the same sample, sequenced in a study of CD8+CD57+ T cells in acquired aplastic anemia. Patients picked for sequencing had shown CD8+CD57+ cell expansion detected by flow cytometry. Genomic DNA constituted the template upon which TCR beta VDJ and CDR3 profiling was performed. TCRdb recomputed calls from the reads with MiXCR, one row per CDR3 protein. Of around 150,000 distinct CDR3 sequences detected, 45% to 55% appear once; the ten largest clones hold roughly 30%. Material: sorted CD4+, CD8+, or CD8+CD57+ T cells (not recorded which) from PBMCs. These receptor sequences come from a human donor with aplastic anemia.

This clonotype was counted many times. J is TRBJ1-3 and V is TRBV4-2, with TRBD1 identical over 7 bases. The CDR3 length is 15 residues. Unmatched junction bases numbered 7, after V lost 3 bases and J lost 5 bases. Germline V gene lookup returns CDR1 LGHNA and CDR2 YNFKEQ. For the CDR3, the DNA is TGTGCCAGCAGCCAGACGACAGGGAGGAGAAACACCATATATTTT. It codes for CASSQTTGRRNTIYF.

The V call is TRBV9, the J call TRBJ1-2, with unresolved D. V lost 0 bases and J lost 6, with 9 bases in between. The CDR3 runs 13 residues. Germline values: CDR1 SGDLS, CDR2 YYNGEE. Written as DNA, the CDR3 is TGTGCCAGCAGCGTAGGGGATGGAGATGGCTACACCTTC. This translates into CASSVGDGDGYTF.

This clonotype has ten or more counts. The J gene is TRBJ2-7, the V gene TRBV7-8; D is ambiguous. V was shortened by 5 bases and J by 5 bases, with 10 bases between the two germline ends. Germline assignment: CDR1 SGHVS and CDR2 FQNEAQ. The CDR3 is 12 amino acids. The chain's CDR3 is CASSLMTDEQYF. Written as DNA, the CDR3 is TGTGCCAGCAGCCTAATGACGGACGAGCAGTACTTC.

The chain carries TRBV5-4 and TRBJ1-6; TRBD1 agrees at 9 bases. After removal of 5 bases from V and 5 bases from J, the junction contained 2 bases not matched to a gene. CDR1 and CDR2 from the germline V gene are SGHNT and YYREEE (reference sequence). This CDR3 is 14 amino acids long. CDR3 residues: CASRRTGDNSPLHF. The CDR3 DNA sequence: TGTGCCAGCAGAAGGACAGGGGATAATTCACCCCTCCACTTT.

This clonotype was counted a few times. This sequence joins TRBV27 and TRBJ1-1; weak D call: TRBD1 (6 bases). The V end lost 5 bases, the J end lost 2 bases, and 12 bases lay between the germline ends. The CDR3 spans 14 residues. The germline V gene has CDR1 MNHEY and CDR2 SMNVEV (reference sequence). The CDR3 DNA reads as TGTGCCAGCAGTCCCCGGACAGCTAACACTGAAGCTTTCTTT. Translating it yields CASSPRTANTEAFF.

The rearrangement joins TRBV30 to TRBJ2-1; D gene unclear. Trimming shortened V by 8 bases and J by 12 bases, and 17 bases separated the two germline ends. The CDR3 has 11 residues. Looked up from germline, CDR1 is GTSNPN and CDR2 is SVGIG (reference sequence). This chain's CDR3 is CASDDTNRQFF. The CDR3 bases are TGTGCCAGTGATGACACGAACCGGCAGTTCTTC.

This clonotype was detected ten times or more. This sequence joins TRBV30 and TRBJ1-2; D remains unclear. Trimming stripped 0 bases from V and 4 bases from J, with 12 bases between. Germline V lookup: CDR1 GTSNPN, CDR2 SVGIG (reference sequence). The CDR3 runs to 14 residues. CDR3 bases: TGTGCCTGGAGTGTAAAGCAGCTTATCTATGGCTACACCTTC. This codes for CAWSVKQLIYGYTF.

The V call is TRBV7-2, the J call TRBJ2-7; 7 bases agree with TRBD1. V gave up 5 bases and J gave up 7 bases; unmatched junction bases: 8. This CDR3 is built from 13 residues. Germline CDR1 and CDR2: SGHTA and FQGNSA. CDR3 amino acids: CASSPPDRWEQYF. The CDR3 DNA sequence: TGTGCCAGCAGCCCCCCGGACAGGTGGGAGCAGTACTTC.

This clonotype was picked up one time. One end of the junction fails to match germline, which may point to a read error. The gene calls are TRBV9 and TRBJ2-7; D unclear. The germline gives CDR1 SGDLS, CDR2 YYNGEE. The CDR3 is 12 residues long. CDR3 nucleotides: TGCGCCGGCAGTTTCGGGTCCTACGAGCAGTACTTC. Its translation is CAGSFGSYEQYF. Looking up the rest from reference TRBV9 and TRBJ2-7 gives the full variable domain: DSGVTQTPKHLITATGQRVTLRCSPRSGDLSVYWYQQSLDQGLQFLIQYYNGEERAKGNILERFSAQQFPDLHSELNLSSLELGDSALYFCAGSFGSYEQYFGPGTRLTVT.

The genes are TRBV19 and TRBJ1-3; D remains ambiguous. Germline-derived CDR1 and CDR2 are LNHDA and SQIVND (reference sequence). The V end lost 9 bases, the J end lost 2 bases, and 8 bases lay between the germline ends. The length of the CDR3 is 12 residues. This CDR3 is CASGAAGNTIYF. The CDR3 DNA follows: TGTGCCAGCGGAGCAGCTGGAAACACCATATATTTT.

The chain is built from TRBV7-2 and TRBJ1-2; a weak D match, TRBD1 (6 bases). The ends were cut back, 5 bases at V and 8 bases at J, with 18 bases in the middle. The CDR3 is 14 residues long. Per germline, CDR1 SGHTA and CDR2 FQGNSA. The CDR3 is CASSQQPDRRGYTF. CDR3 nucleotides: TGTGCCAGCAGCCAACAACCCGACAGGCGAGGCTACACCTTC.

This clonotype was detected ten times or more. The chain employs TRBV13 and TRBJ2-7; TRBD2 agrees at 11 bases. Germline V CDR1 and CDR2: PRHDT, FYEKMQ (reference sequence). The CDR3 has 15 residues. The ends lost 2 bases at V and 4 bases at J; junction bases unmatched: 4. DNA for the CDR3: TGTGCCAGCAGCTTATTAGCGGGAGGGCCGTACGAGCAGTACTTC. It translates to CASSLLAGGPYEQYF.